One and the same sample provided the 29 T cell receptor beta chains below, sequenced in a study of neoadjuvant anti-PD-1 for oral cavity cancer. Time point: after neoadjuvant nivolumab, at surgical resection. Libraries were prepared by immunoSEQ multiplex PCR; TCRdb keeps only in-frame clonotypes and omits some of them. Among some 9,500 clones listed, 68% were seen once. The sample was PBMCs, taken after nivolumab (anti-PD-1) treatment. These receptors were collected from a person aged 35-79 years with oral cavity squamous cell carcinoma.

The rearrangement joins TRBV7-9 to TRBJ2-7; D gene ambiguous. Germline CDR1 is SEHNR and CDR2 is FQNEAQ (reference sequence). V dropped 4 bases and J dropped 3 bases, with 13 bases sitting between them. This CDR3 spans 14 amino acids. The CDR3 nucleotides read TGTGCCAGCAGCTCTCCGACACTCTACTACGAGCAGTACTTC. Translating gives CASSSPTLYYEQYF.

V is TRBV7-2 and J is TRBJ1-1, with a tentative D call TRBD1 (6 bases). The CDR3 runs 14 residues. Trimming stripped 2 bases from V and 4 bases from J, with 11 bases between. Germline V gene lookup returns CDR1 SGHTA and CDR2 FQGNSA. CDR3 region: CASSLSTGATEAFF. The CDR3 coding sequence is TGTGCCAGCAGCTTAAGTACGGGGGCCACTGAAGCTTTCTTT.

V is TRBV10-2 and J is TRBJ2-4, with TRBD1 as a possible D gene (7 bases). The CDR3 consists of 17 residues. Germline V gene sequence: CDR1 WSHSY, CDR2 SAAADI. Trimming pared 5 bases from V and 0 bases from J, leaving 17 bases between. The CDR3 nucleotides read TGCGCCAGCAGTACGCAGGGGGGCCCTGGAGCCAAAAACATTCAGTACTTC. Translated: CASSTQGGPGAKNIQYF.

The chain employs TRBV7-8 and TRBJ1-6, with D tentatively TRBD1 (5 bases). The length of the CDR3 is 14 residues. Germline lookup yields CDR1 SGHVS and CDR2 FQNEAQ. Trimming took off 1 base at V and 6 bases at J, with 7 bases between the two ends. CDR3 bases: TGTGCCAGCAGCTTAGGGGGGTTTAATTCACCCCTCCACTTT. Amino acid sequence: CASSLGGFNSPLHF.

The chain employs TRBV19 and TRBJ1-1; maybe TRBD1 (5 bases). Looked up from germline, CDR1 is LNHDA and CDR2 is SQIVND (reference sequence). Trimming shortened V by 6 bases and J by 4 bases, and 21 bases separated the two germline ends. This CDR3 contains 16 residues. The CDR3 spells CASSPPGQARGTEAFF. The DNA for the CDR3 is TGTGCCAGTAGCCCACCCGGACAAGCCCGGGGCACTGAAGCTTTCTTT.

The rearrangement uses TRBV29-1 and TRBJ1-1; D possibly corresponds to TRBD1 (6 bases). The CDR3 loop spans 12 amino acids. CDR1 is SQVTM and CDR2 is ANQGSEA in the germline V gene. With 6 bases removed from V and 6 bases from J, the gap between germline ends came to 14 bases. The CDR3 sequence is CSVLRGRAEAFF. The DNA for the CDR3 is TGCAGCGTCCTGCGGGGGCGCGCTGAAGCTTTCTTT.

This chain connects TRBV2 to TRBJ1-4; TRBD1 agrees at 11 bases. The J segment lost 4 bases and the V segment lost 5 bases, leaving 15 bases of the junction unmatched. CDR1 is SNHLY, CDR2 FYNNEI, per germline. The CDR3 has 19 amino acids. This CDR3 reads CASSLGQGARPNLNEKLFF. The CDR3 DNA reads as TGTGCCAGCAGTCTAGGACAGGGGGCTCGACCAAACCTTAATGAAAAACTGTTTTTT.

The rearrangement links TRBV19 to TRBJ2-1; 11 nucleotides line up with TRBD2. The CDR3 covers 17 residues. V gave up 3 bases and J gave up 8 bases; unmatched junction bases: 12. Germline V gene lookup returns CDR1 LNHDA and CDR2 SQIVND (reference sequence). The CDR3, as DNA: TGTGCCAGTAGTATGGGATCCCTAGCGGGAGGATTGGATGAGCAGTTCTTC. Protein sequence: CASSMGSLAGGLDEQFF. The entire variable domain, with the rest obtained from reference TRBV19 and TRBJ2-1, is as follows: DGGITQSPKYLFRKEGQNVTLSCEQNLNHDAMYWYRQDPGQGLRLIYYSQIVNDFQKGDIAEGYSVSREKKESFPLTVTSAQKNPTAFYLCASSMGSLAGGLDEQFFGPGTRLTVL.

This clone was seen only a few times. The chain employs TRBV2 and TRBJ1-1; 7 bases match TRBD1. V gave up 4 bases and J gave up 4 bases; unmatched junction bases: 6. Germline V gene sequence: CDR1 SNHLY, CDR2 FYNNEI. The CDR3 loop spans 14 amino acids. The CDR3 spells CASSGQGSGTEAFF. The DNA of the CDR3 is TGTGCCAGCAGTGGACAGGGAAGTGGCACTGAAGCTTTCTTT.

The chain uses TRBV7-9 and TRBJ2-7; 13 nucleotides match TRBD2. V gave up 7 bases and J gave up 4 bases; unmatched junction bases: 7. The CDR3 spans 15 residues. CDR1 and CDR2 (germline): SEHNR, FQNEAQ (reference sequence). The CDR3 protein is CASTGTSGDRYEQYF. As DNA, the CDR3 is TGTGCCAGCACCGGGACTAGCGGGGATAGGTACGAGCAGTACTTC.

The chain recombines TRBV30 with TRBJ2-1; 8 bases agree with TRBD2. CDR1 and CDR2 from the germline V gene are GTSNPN and SVGIG (reference sequence). The CDR3 spans 13 residues. With 5 bases clipped from V and 5 bases from J, the junction kept 5 bases outside the gene matches. As DNA, the CDR3 is TGTGCCTGGGTAAGCGGGAGCCACAATGAGCAGTTCTTC. Translation: CAWVSGSHNEQFF.

This clone was seen more than once but under ten times. This sequence joins TRBV7-9 and TRBJ1-1, with TRBD1 as a possible D gene (5 bases). Germline V gene data show CDR1 as SEHNR and CDR2 as FQNEAQ (reference sequence). This CDR3 contains 15 residues. The V and J ends lost 5 bases and 1 base respectively, with 14 bases between them. The DNA for the CDR3 is TGTGCCAGCAGCCAAGGCGGGGCAGGGAACACTGAAGCTTTCTTT. This sequence encodes CASSQGGAGNTEAFF.

In its sample, this clone was seen a few times. J is TRBJ1-4 and V is TRBV5-6; TRBD1 might be the D (5 bases). This CDR3 region has 14 residues. The germline CDR1 and CDR2 sequences are SGHDT and YYEEEE. Trimming removed 2 bases at V and 8 bases at J, with 13 bases between. Here the CDR3 reads CASSFAGWGEKLFF. The DNA of the CDR3 is TGTGCCAGCAGCTTCGCCGGGTGGGGGGAAAAACTGTTTTTT.

V gene TRBV9 combines with J gene TRBJ2-7; D gene uncertain. The ends were cut back, 4 bases at V and 2 bases at J, with 13 bases in the middle. This CDR3 comprises 14 residues. From germline, CDR1 is SGDLS and CDR2 YYNGEE. The CDR3 protein is CASSPWQAAYEQYF. Here the CDR3 DNA reads TGTGCCAGCAGCCCCTGGCAGGCGGCCTACGAGCAGTACTTC. Full variable domain (outside the CDR3, taken from reference TRBV9 and TRBJ2-7): DSGVTQTPKHLITATGQRVTLRCSPRSGDLSVYWYQQSLDQGLQFLIQYYNGEERAKGNILERFSAQQFPDLHSELNLSSLELGDSALYFCASSPWQAAYEQYFGPGTRLTVT.

V gene TRBV20-1 combines with J gene TRBJ2-1; the match to TRBD1 covers 7 bases. The CDR3 extends over 11 amino acids. J lost 14 bases, V lost 5 bases, and 9 bases had no gene match. Germline values: CDR1 DFQATT, CDR2 SNEGSKA (reference sequence). The CDR3 DNA reads TGCAGTGCTCGTAAGGGACAGTTCGAGTTCTTC. Protein sequence: CSARKGQFEFF.

This rearrangement joins TRBV4-1 to TRBJ2-5; D perhaps matches TRBD1 (6 bases). There are 15 residues in the CDR3. Trimming shortened V by 2 bases and J by 2 bases, and 12 bases separated the two germline ends. CDR1 is MGHRA, CDR2 YSYEKL, per germline. The CDR3 here is CASSQYVTGQETQYF. In DNA form, the CDR3 reads TGCGCCAGCAGCCAATATGTGACAGGACAAGAGACCCAGTACTTC.

V gene TRBV6-5 combines with J gene TRBJ2-1, with a weak D call TRBD1 (6 bases). The CDR3 is made up of 14 amino acids. V dropped 0 bases and J dropped 6 bases, with 9 bases sitting between them. Germline V gene data show CDR1 as MNHEY and CDR2 as SVGAGI. As DNA, the CDR3 is TGTGCCAGCAGTTACTCGAACAGGGTCAATGAGCAGTTCTTC. Translation gives CASSYSNRVNEQFF.

The chain recombines TRBV5-1 with TRBJ2-2; D gene unclear. V lost 0 bases to trimming and J lost 5 bases, with 8 bases between them. CDR3 length: 14 residues. Looked up from germline, CDR1 is SGHRS and CDR2 is YFSETQ. The CDR3 nucleotides read TGCGCCAGCAGCTTGGTTTCCGAGACCGGGGAGCTGTTTTTT. This gives the protein CASSLVSETGELFF.

This chain uses TRBV25-1 with TRBJ1-1; D is unclear. The CDR3 consists of 11 residues. V lost 3 bases, J lost 1 base, and 0 bases lay in between. Looked up from germline, CDR1 is MGHDK and CDR2 is SYGVNS. CDR3 residues: CASSENTEAFF. The CDR3 nucleotides read TGTGCCAGCAGTGAGAACACTGAAGCTTTCTTT.

The chain is built from TRBV27 and TRBJ1-2; no clear D. V lost 2 bases and J lost 2, with 9 bases in between. Germline V gene data show CDR1 as MNHEY and CDR2 as SMNVEV (reference sequence). The CDR3 has 14 residues. The CDR3 here is CASSLKLSNYGYTF. The CDR3, as DNA: TGTGCCAGCAGTTTAAAACTCTCGAACTATGGCTACACCTTC.

This clone came up a few times. Sequence at one end of the junction differs from germline and may be a read error. This chain uses TRBV20-1 with TRBJ1-6; TRBD1 agrees at 7 bases. This CDR3 is built from 11 residues. Germline CDR1 DFQATT, CDR2 SNEGSKA (reference sequence). The CDR3 DNA reads as TGCAGTGCTCTCCGCGGACAGGTCCTCCTCTTT. Encoded protein: CSALRGQVLLF.

This rearrangement joins TRBV7-8 to TRBJ1-3; D gene ambiguous. The V gene lost 2 bases and the J gene lost 1 base, with 6 bases spanning the gap. Per germline, CDR1 SGHVS and CDR2 FQNEAQ. The CDR3 loop spans 14 amino acids. The DNA of the CDR3 is TGTGCCAGCAGCTTAAGAGGATCTGGAAACACCATATATTTT. It specifies CASSLRGSGNTIYF.

This clone has just a few counts. The V gene is TRBV9, the J gene TRBJ2-3, with D uncertain. V lost 0 bases and J lost 5, with 16 bases in between. The germline V gene encodes CDR1 SGDLS and CDR2 YYNGEE. The CDR3 is made up of 16 amino acids. In DNA, the CDR3 is TGTGCCAGCAGCGTAGTCCCCCGCGGTTCGGGAGATACGCAGTATTTT. Its protein product is CASSVVPRGSGDTQYF.

The chain carries TRBV11-2 and TRBJ1-1; D is ambiguous. CDR1 is SGHAT and CDR2 is FQNNGV in the germline V gene. V lost 4 bases, J lost 3 bases, and 9 bases lay in between. The CDR3 is 13 residues long. The CDR3, as DNA: TGTGCCAGCAGCTGGTTGGAGCACACTGAAGCTTTCTTT. Encoded protein: CASSWLEHTEAFF.

This rearrangement joins TRBV6-1 to TRBJ2-3; D may be TRBD1 or TRBD2 (6 bases each). CDR3 length: 15 amino acids. V was shortened by 7 bases and J by 4 bases, with 18 bases between the two germline ends. CDR1 is MNHNS, CDR2 SASEGT, per germline. CDR3 sequence: CASITGRGVADTQYF. DNA of the CDR3: TGTGCCAGCATCACAGGGCGGGGTGTTGCAGATACGCAGTATTTT.

Only one count was recorded for this clone. The V and J genes are TRBV25-1 and TRBJ2-1; 11 nucleotides match TRBD1. The V and J ends lost 8 bases and 3 bases, in that order; junction bases with no gene match: 3. Germline assignment: CDR1 MGHDK and CDR2 SYGVNS. The CDR3 is 14 amino acids. CDR3 nucleotides: TGTGCCAGCCAGGACAGGGGGCACTACAATGAGCAGTTCTTC. Its translation is CASQDRGHYNEQFF.

The CDR3 is CASSYEQGANYGYTF. The CDR3 coding sequence is TGTGCCAGCAGTTACGAACAGGGGGCTAACTATGGCTACACCTTC. The chain recombines TRBV6-5 with TRBJ1-2, with 8 bases lining up with TRBD1. The germline gives CDR1 MNHEY, CDR2 SVGAGI. The junction had 2 bases not matched to a gene; V was cut back by 2 bases and J by 0 bases. The CDR3 extends over 15 amino acids.

J is TRBJ2-4 and V is TRBV11-3, with 9 positions matching TRBD1. The ends lost 0 bases at V and 7 bases at J; junction bases unmatched: 4. Germline-derived CDR1 and CDR2 are SGHNT and YENEEA. This CDR3 has 15 amino acids. CDR3 amino acids: CASSLEGGQGNIQYF. CDR3 nucleotide sequence: TGTGCCAGCAGCTTAGAGGGCGGACAGGGGAACATTCAGTACTTC.

The chain joins TRBV28 to TRBJ1-1, with 8 bases lining up with TRBD1. Germline CDR1 and CDR2: MDHEN and SYDVKM. After removal of 4 bases from V and 1 base from J, the junction contained 8 bases not matched to a gene. The CDR3 is 16 residues long. DNA for the CDR3: TGTGCCAGCAGTTCGGTTCAGGGGGCGGCGAACACTGAAGCTTTCTTT. It yields the protein CASSSVQGAANTEAFF.